The clone carrying this T cell receptor (beta chain) showed up many times. This entry belongs to a study of T-cell reconstitution after alpha-beta-depleted transplantation in children. This sample's TCRbeta library carried unique molecular identifier barcodes. Using its own MiXCR run on the PCR reads, TCRdb lists one record per CDR3 protein. The data contain around 210,000 distinct CDR3 sequences, roughly 7.1% of them seen just once; the ten biggest clones take up 4.5% to 6.5%. The CDR3 extends over 15 amino acids. The junction had 7 bases not matched to a gene; V was cut back by 1 base and J by 8 bases. The V gene's germline CDR1 is SGHRS and CDR2 YFSETQ.

This sequence originates from a boy between 2 and 10 years old with acute lymphoblastic leukemia, due to receive a stem cell transplant. The J gene is TRBJ2-1, the V gene TRBV5-1; 9 nucleotides align to TRBD1. The starting material was PBMCs, obtained before TCRalphabeta/CD19-depleted stem cell transplant. The CDR3, as DNA: TGCGCCAGCAGCTTGTCCGGGACAGGGAGCTATGAGCAGTTCTTC. It yields the protein CASSLSGTGSYEQFF.